The rows below give T cell receptor beta chains drawn from one sample of a study of radiation and T cells in renal cell carcinoma. Some clones are missing from TCRdb's copy, which holds only in-frame ones; the method was immunoSEQ multiplex PCR. This table has 150,000 or so clones, over 65% appearing once. The starting material was blood, obtained from a patient whose treatment included radiotherapy and nephrectomy. These receptors came from a woman aged 50 to 60 with renal cell carcinoma. Both conserved end residues are part of each CDR3. Fields, in order: D gene, clone size, J gene, V gene, CDR3 DNA, CDR3 protein. D genes are given only for firm matches. Size is omitted from some rows. Given values are once, few, many or a class for expanded clones.

d_gene: TRBD1
abundance: .
j_gene: TRBJ1-1
v_gene: TRBV5-6
CDR3nt: TGTGCCAGCAGCTTGACCGGGACAGGAGGGGGTGGCACTGAAGCTTTCTTT
CDR3aa: CASSLTGTGGGGTEAFF

d_gene: .
abundance: .
j_gene: TRBJ1-2
v_gene: TRBV9
CDR3nt: TGTGCCAGCAGCGAATCCTGGGGTCGGGTTGGCTACACCTTC
CDR3aa: CASSESWGRVGYTF

d_gene: TRBD1
abundance: .
j_gene: TRBJ2-1
v_gene: TRBV5-1
CDR3nt: TGCGCCAGCAGCGGGCTGACAGGGGGCAATGAGCAGTTCTTC
CDR3aa: CASSGLTGGNEQFF

d_gene: .
abundance: .
j_gene: TRBJ2-5
v_gene: TRBV4-3
CDR3nt: TGCGCCAGCAGCCAAGATAGGGCCCTCCAAGAGACCCAGTACTTC
CDR3aa: CASSQDRALQETQYF

d_gene: .
abundance: once
j_gene: TRBJ1-5
v_gene: TRBV29-1
CDR3nt: TGCAGCGTTGACCCGGGCTCGGGCCAGCCCCAGCATTTT
CDR3aa: CSVDPGSGQPQHF

d_gene: .
abundance: .
j_gene: TRBJ1-5
v_gene: TRBV6-5
CDR3nt: TGTGCCAGCAGTAACGAAGACAGCAATCAGCCCCAGCATTTT
CDR3aa: CASSNEDSNQPQHF

d_gene: .
abundance: once
j_gene: TRBJ1-1
v_gene: TRBV6-5
CDR3nt: TGTGCCACCACCTCTTCTTATGTCGGGACTGAAGCTTTCTTT
CDR3aa: CATTSSYVGTEAFF

d_gene: .
abundance: .
j_gene: TRBJ1-2
v_gene: TRBV19
CDR3nt: TGTGCCAGTAGTACTTCAGGGGAAAGCTATGGCTACACCTTC
CDR3aa: CASSTSGESYGYTF

d_gene: TRBD1
abundance: .
j_gene: TRBJ1-5
v_gene: TRBV5-1
CDR3nt: TGCGCCAGCAGCTTGGCCCCAGGGGGTGATCAGCCCCAGCATTTT
CDR3aa: CASSLAPGGDQPQHF

d_gene: TRBD1
abundance: .
j_gene: TRBJ1-2
v_gene: TRBV6-5
CDR3nt: TGTGCCAGCAGCGAGACAGGGCGGGGGAACTATGGCTACACCTTC
CDR3aa: CASSETGRGNYGYTF

d_gene: .
abundance: .
j_gene: TRBJ1-4
v_gene: TRBV2
CDR3nt: TGTGCCAGCAGGGGGGCCGCTAATGAAAAACTGTTTTTT
CDR3aa: CASRGAANEKLFF

d_gene: TRBD2
abundance: .
j_gene: TRBJ2-3
v_gene: TRBV27
CDR3nt: TGTGCCAGCAGTGCCCGGGAGGGGGAGACGCAGTATTTT
CDR3aa: CASSAREGETQYF

d_gene: .
abundance: .
j_gene: TRBJ2-7
v_gene: TRBV7-7
CDR3nt: TGTGCCAGCAGCTTCTCTGGGACCTACGAGCAGTACTTC
CDR3aa: CASSFSGTYEQYF

d_gene: TRBD2
abundance: .
j_gene: TRBJ2-6
v_gene: TRBV15
CDR3nt: TGTGCCATCCCTGGGAGGGCAAGCTCTGGGGCCAACGTCCTGACTTTC
CDR3aa: CAIPGRASSGANVLTF

d_gene: .
abundance: .
j_gene: TRBJ2-3
v_gene: TRBV20-1
CDR3nt: TGCAGTGCTTGGACCAAAGGTACGCAGTATTTT
CDR3aa: CSAWTKGTQYF

d_gene: TRBD1
abundance: .
j_gene: TRBJ2-5
v_gene: TRBV5-5
CDR3nt: TGTGCCAGCAGCAGGACAGGGGCGGGTCAAGAGACCCAGTACTTC
CDR3aa: CASSRTGAGQETQYF

d_gene: .
abundance: .
j_gene: TRBJ2-3
v_gene: TRBV6-4
CDR3nt: TGTGCCAGCAGTGATCGGTACACAGATACGCAGTATTTT
CDR3aa: CASSDRYTDTQYF

d_gene: TRBD1
abundance: .
j_gene: TRBJ1-1
v_gene: TRBV14
CDR3nt: TGTGCCAGCAGCGATATGACAGGGAGGAACACTGAAGCTTTCTTT
CDR3aa: CASSDMTGRNTEAFF

d_gene: .
abundance: .
j_gene: TRBJ1-1
v_gene: TRBV15
CDR3nt: TGTGCCACCAGCAGGGGTTTTGGTGGAAACACTGAAGCTTTCTTT
CDR3aa: CATSRGFGGNTEAFF

d_gene: TRBD1
abundance: once
j_gene: TRBJ1-5
v_gene: TRBV6-5
CDR3nt: TGTGCCAGCAGTTCAACAGGGGGCGGCAATCAGCCCCAGCATTTT
CDR3aa: CASSSTGGGNQPQHF

d_gene: .
abundance: few
j_gene: TRBJ2-3
v_gene: TRBV25-1
CDR3nt: TGTGCCAGCAGTGAATATGGGACAGATACGCAGTATTTT
CDR3aa: CASSEYGTDTQYF

d_gene: TRBD2
abundance: .
j_gene: TRBJ2-7
v_gene: TRBV7-9
CDR3nt: TGTGCCAGCACCCACGGGGGGGCCTCCTACGAGCAGTACTTC
CDR3aa: CASTHGGASYEQYF

d_gene: .
abundance: .
j_gene: TRBJ1-4
v_gene: TRBV9
CDR3nt: TGTGCCAGCAGCGTACACGGGTCTGGCACTAATGAAAAACTGTTTTTT
CDR3aa: CASSVHGSGTNEKLFF

d_gene: .
abundance: .
j_gene: TRBJ1-2
v_gene: TRBV5-1
CDR3nt: TGCGCCAGCAGCATGAAACAGGGCGTTGGTGGCTACACCTTC
CDR3aa: CASSMKQGVGGYTF

d_gene: TRBD1
abundance: .
j_gene: TRBJ1-1
v_gene: TRBV29-1
CDR3nt: TGCAGCGTTGGTCTTTGGGACAGGGATTACACTGAAGCTTTCTTT
CDR3aa: CSVGLWDRDYTEAFF

d_gene: TRBD1
abundance: .
j_gene: TRBJ2-2
v_gene: TRBV7-2
CDR3nt: TGTGCCAGCAGCGCAAGAGGGGGCCCGGGCGTCGGGGAGCTGTTTTTT
CDR3aa: CASSARGGPGVGELFF

d_gene: TRBD2
abundance: .
j_gene: TRBJ2-5
v_gene: TRBV30
CDR3nt: TGTGCCTGGAGTGTACTTGGGAGCGGGGGGGCCCGGGAGACCCAGTACTTC
CDR3aa: CAWSVLGSGGARETQYF

d_gene: TRBD2
abundance: once
j_gene: TRBJ2-5
v_gene: TRBV2
CDR3nt: TGTGCCAGCAGTGAAAAACTAGCGGGATTTGGAGAGACCCAGTACTTC
CDR3aa: CASSEKLAGFGETQYF

d_gene: TRBD1
abundance: .
j_gene: TRBJ1-2
v_gene: TRBV6-1
CDR3nt: TGTGCCAGCAGTGTAGGTACAGGGGGCGGTTATGGCTACACCTTC
CDR3aa: CASSVGTGGGYGYTF

d_gene: TRBD1
abundance: .
j_gene: TRBJ2-7
v_gene: TRBV6-5
CDR3nt: TGTGCCAGCAGCCGGACAGGGAGCTCCTACGAGCAGTACTTC
CDR3aa: CASSRTGSSYEQYF

d_gene: .
abundance: .
j_gene: TRBJ2-6
v_gene: TRBV9
CDR3nt: TGTGCCAGCAGCGTAGAGGGTAGGGGAGTTGGGGCCAACGTCCTGACTTTC
CDR3aa: CASSVEGRGVGANVLTF

d_gene: TRBD1
abundance: .
j_gene: TRBJ1-5
v_gene: TRBV30
CDR3nt: TGTGCCTGGAGTGGACAGGGGGTTTGGCCCCAGCATTTT
CDR3aa: CAWSGQGVWPQHF

d_gene: .
abundance: .
j_gene: TRBJ2-2
v_gene: TRBV9
CDR3nt: TGTGCCAGCAGCGTAGGAGGACCCGGGGAGCTGTTTTTT
CDR3aa: CASSVGGPGELFF

d_gene: TRBD1
abundance: .
j_gene: TRBJ2-1
v_gene: TRBV4-1
CDR3nt: TGCGCCAGCAGCCAAAACAGGGGGTCCTACAATGAGCAGTTCTTC
CDR3aa: CASSQNRGSYNEQFF

d_gene: TRBD1
abundance: .
j_gene: TRBJ2-2
v_gene: TRBV2
CDR3nt: TGTGCCAGCAGTGCCGGGACAGGGCCGATAACCGGGGAGCTGTTTTTT
CDR3aa: CASSAGTGPITGELFF

d_gene: .
abundance: .
j_gene: TRBJ1-1
v_gene: TRBV2
CDR3nt: TGTGCCAGCAGTGATGGGACAAGGATGGGGAACACTGAAGCTTTCTTT
CDR3aa: CASSDGTRMGNTEAFF

d_gene: .
abundance: .
j_gene: TRBJ2-7
v_gene: TRBV4-2
CDR3nt: TGTGCCAGCAGCCAAGATTCCTACGAGCAGTACTTC
CDR3aa: CASSQDSYEQYF

d_gene: .
abundance: .
j_gene: TRBJ2-7
v_gene: TRBV2
CDR3nt: TGTGCCAGCAGCAGGAGGAGCTACGAGCAGTACTTC
CDR3aa: CASSRRSYEQYF

d_gene: .
abundance: .
j_gene: TRBJ1-1
v_gene: TRBV2
CDR3nt: TGTGCCAGCAGTGGGCTGCAGAACACTGAAGCTTTCTTT
CDR3aa: CASSGLQNTEAFF

d_gene: .
abundance: .
j_gene: TRBJ1-1
v_gene: TRBV9
CDR3nt: TGTGCCAGCAGCGTGGGACCCGAGGGTGGGGGCCAAACTTTCTTT
CDR3aa: CASSVGPEGGGQTFF

d_gene: .
abundance: .
j_gene: TRBJ1-4
v_gene: TRBV29-1
CDR3nt: TGCAGCGTTGAAGTCGGGGCGGGGTACGAAAAACTGTTTTTT
CDR3aa: CSVEVGAGYEKLFF

d_gene: .
abundance: .
j_gene: TRBJ1-2
v_gene: TRBV28
CDR3nt: TGTGCCAGCAGGCCCCACCAGAAGAACTATGGCTACACCTTC
CDR3aa: CASRPHQKNYGYTF

d_gene: .
abundance: .
j_gene: TRBJ1-2
v_gene: TRBV7-8
CDR3nt: TGTGCCAGCAGCTTCGCGAGGGCACCTCTTGCCTTC
CDR3aa: CASSFARAPLAF

d_gene: .
abundance: .
j_gene: TRBJ2-7
v_gene: TRBV6-6
CDR3nt: TGTGCCAGCAGCGCGGGTTGGGGTTACGAGCAGTACTTC
CDR3aa: CASSAGWGYEQYF

d_gene: .
abundance: .
j_gene: TRBJ2-3
v_gene: TRBV6-6
CDR3nt: TGTGCCAGCAGTTTTAGCGAGGGGACGCAGTATTTT
CDR3aa: CASSFSEGTQYF

d_gene: .
abundance: .
j_gene: TRBJ2-5
v_gene: TRBV5-1
CDR3nt: TGCGCCAGCAGCCCGGAGGGCTCCCAAGAGACCCAGTACTTC
CDR3aa: CASSPEGSQETQYF